Included here is one T cell receptor beta chain sequence, with context. This entry comes from a study of blood T cell repertoires in COVID-19. The CDR3 totals 15 residues. The J segment lost 0 bases and the V segment lost 4 bases, leaving 4 bases of the junction unmatched. Germline loops: CDR1 SGHNT, CDR2 YYREEE (reference sequence). The protocol was immunoSEQ multiplex PCR, while the TCRdb copy is restricted to in-frame clones and leaves out a portion. The table lists about 110,000 clones, approximately 85% of them singletons. This chain connects TRBV5-4 to TRBJ1-3; the match to TRBD1 covers 7 bases. This TCR was sampled from a woman between 55 and 75 years old with COVID-19, enrolled during active disease. The sample consisted of peripheral blood. The DNA for the CDR3 is TGTGCCAGCAGCCCCCCAGGGGGCTCTGGAAACACCATATATTTT. Protein: CASSPPGGSGNTIYF.